What follows are 15 T cell receptor beta chains derived from one specimen sequenced in a study of blood T cell repertoires in COVID-19. Produced via immunoSEQ multiplex PCR; TCRdb's table is partial and in-frame only. The repertoire holds some 490,000 clones, with approximately 86% as singletons. The sequenced material came from PBMCs or T cells enriched from blood (not recorded which). The receptors shown here come from a woman aged 55-75 years who had recovered from COVID-19.

This rearrangement joins TRBV18 to TRBJ1-6, with a tentative D call TRBD1 (6 bases). This CDR3 is 15 amino acids long. V was pared by 3 bases and J by 5 bases, with 11 bases between. Germline CDR1 reads KGHSH; CDR2 reads LQKENI. CDR3 bases: TGTGCCAGCTCACCCGGACAGATAAATAATTCACCCCTCCACTTT. This sequence encodes CASSPGQINNSPLHF.

This clone was counted between two and nine times. This chain uses TRBV9 with TRBJ2-2, with 9 bases aligning to TRBD2. Germline assignment: CDR1 SGDLS and CDR2 YYNGEE. CDR3 size: 16 residues. Losses at the gene ends were 4 bases for V and 4 bases for J; bases not matched to a gene: 8. CDR3 region: CASSLTGGGATGELFF. Written as DNA, the CDR3 is TGTGCCAGCAGCCTAACGGGCGGGGGGGCCACCGGGGAGCTGTTTTTT.

V gene TRBV3-1 (or the pseudogene TRBV3-2) combines with J gene TRBJ1-6, with D uncertain. The ends were cut back, 4 bases at V and 10 bases at J, with 14 bases in the middle. CDR1 and CDR2 from the germline V gene are LGHDT and YNNKEL (reference sequence). The CDR3 has 14 amino acids. The CDR3 bases are TGTGCCAGCAGCCTTTTGCTGGGGAGGTCACCCCTCCACTTT. This translates into CASSLLLGRSPLHF.

The V call is TRBV9, the J call TRBJ1-2; 9 bases agree with TRBD1. This CDR3 comprises 15 residues. The V segment lost 0 bases and the J segment 5 bases; nucleotides outside the gene matches: 5. Germline CDR1 is SGDLS and CDR2 is YYNGEE. CDR3 in DNA: TGTGCCAGCAGCGTAGAAGGGACAGGGCGATATGGCTACACCTTC. It specifies CASSVEGTGRYGYTF.

The chain carries TRBV5-1 and TRBJ1-5; 9 bases agree with TRBD1. The germline V gene has CDR1 SGHRS and CDR2 YFSETQ. CDR3 size: 13 residues. Germline trimming cut 3 bases from V and 9 bases from J; bases unmatched to any gene: 4. CDR3 region: CASSSDRGGPQHF. The CDR3 DNA sequence: TGCGCCAGCAGCTCGGACAGGGGAGGGCCCCAGCATTTT.

The V call is TRBV24-1, the J call TRBJ1-4, with a possible D match to TRBD1 (5 bases). This CDR3 spans 14 amino acids. Germline loops: CDR1 KGHDR, CDR2 SFDVKD. Trimming stripped 4 bases from V and 7 bases from J, with 12 bases between. The CDR3 DNA is TGTGCCACCAGTGACGGAGGGAGGGGTGAAAAACTGTTTTTT. Its translation: CATSDGGRGEKLFF.

The rearrangement links TRBV24-1 to TRBJ2-3; the D is unclear. Per the germline V gene, CDR1 is KGHDR and CDR2 is SFDVKD. V was cut by 3 bases and J by 3 bases, with 9 bases left in between. The CDR3 is made up of 14 amino acids. CDR3 nucleotide sequence: TGTGCCACCAGTGATAGCGCACCTACAGATACGCAGTATTTT. Translation gives CATSDSAPTDTQYF.

This chain uses TRBV13 with TRBJ1-3, with TRBD1 matching over 9 bases. This CDR3 has 17 residues. Germline CDR1 reads PRHDT; CDR2 reads FYEKMQ (reference sequence). V shed 4 bases and J 4 bases; nucleotides not matched to a gene: 11. The CDR3 here is CASSSYTTGGAGNTIYF. The CDR3 nucleotides are TGTGCCAGCAGCTCCTATACCACAGGGGGCGCCGGAAACACCATATATTTT.

V gene TRBV12-5 combines with J gene TRBJ2-1; TRBD1 agrees at 7 bases. V lost 7 bases, J lost 4 bases, and 7 bases stayed unmatched. This CDR3 is built from 14 residues. Germline assignment: CDR1 LGHNT and CDR2 FRNRAP. CDR3 sequence (DNA): TGTGCTAGTGTCTCGGGACAGAATTACAATGAGCAGTTCTTC. This encodes CASVSGQNYNEQFF.

The rearrangement uses TRBV9 and TRBJ2-5, with 10 bases that match TRBD2. The CDR3 has 15 amino acids. Trimming cost V 3 bases and J 4 bases; bases outside gene matches: 6. CDR1 is SGDLS, CDR2 YYNGEE, per germline. The CDR3 coding sequence is TGTGCCAGCAGCGGAGTAGCGGGGGGAACAGAGACCCAGTACTTC. Its translation: CASSGVAGGTETQYF.

The gene calls are TRBV7-2 and TRBJ2-5; 11 bases are a match to TRBD2. CDR1 and CDR2 (germline): SGHTA, FQGNSA. V lost 5 bases, J lost 5 bases, and 7 bases stayed unmatched. The CDR3 is 15 amino acids. CDR3 in DNA: TGTGCCAGCAGCCGGGGACTAGCGGTACGGGAGACCCAGTACTTC. This translates into CASSRGLAVRETQYF.

J is TRBJ1-1 and V is TRBV27; the D gene is possibly TRBD1 (5 bases). Trimming took 0 bases from V and 5 from J, leaving 10 bases between them. There are 14 residues in the CDR3. Germline CDR1 MNHEY, CDR2 SMNVEV (reference sequence). The DNA for the CDR3 is TGTGCCAGCAGTTTATCGGACCCAGGGACTGAAGCTTTCTTT. Translated: CASSLSDPGTEAFF.

The genes are TRBV6-5 and TRBJ1-1; 10 bases align to TRBD1. The CDR3 totals 13 residues. V lost 2 bases and J lost 10; bases outside the gene matches: 4. CDR1 is MNHEY and CDR2 is SVGAGI in the germline V gene. The chain's CDR3 is CASSYDRGRRAFF. The DNA for the CDR3 is TGTGCCAGCAGTTACGACAGGGGGCGCAGAGCTTTCTTT.

The chain combines TRBV5-6 with TRBJ1-5; TRBD1 matches at 8 bases. There are 17 residues in the CDR3. Germline V gene data show CDR1 as SGHDT and CDR2 as YYEEEE. Trimming took 2 bases from V and 4 from J; bases not matched to a gene: 11. The CDR3 is CASSFRQGIAGNQPQHF. CDR3 nucleotide sequence: TGTGCCAGCAGCTTTAGACAGGGGATAGCAGGAAATCAGCCCCAGCATTTT.

The chain combines TRBV6-1 with TRBJ2-7; D gene unclear. CDR1 MNHNS and CDR2 SASEGT come from the germline V gene. The CDR3 is 11 amino acids. Trimming removed 2 bases at V and 3 bases at J, with 2 bases between. The CDR3 reads CASSEYYEQYV. Here the CDR3 DNA reads TGTGCCAGCAGTGAATACTACGAGCAGTACGTC.